The clone carrying this TCR beta chain occurred a few times. These data belong to a study of early T cells in non-severe SARS-CoV-2 infection. About the research overall: Investigators sequenced bulk RNA drawn from unsorted whole blood, and chains remained unpaired.

TCRdb fed the 5' RACE reads into MiXCR, producing one record per CDR3 protein. The data contain about 68,000 distinct CDR3 sequences, about 11% of them singletons. The germline V gene encodes CDR1 MGHRA and CDR2 YSYEKL. The CDR3 spans 16 residues. V was cut by 0 bases and J by 2 bases, with 13 bases left in between. The genes are TRBV4-1 and TRBJ1-1; D might be TRBD1 (6 bases). Sequencing used whole blood. This sequence was found in an adult who was a healthcare worker with PCR-confirmed SARS-CoV-2 infection or an uninfected control (not recorded which). CDR3 amino acids: CASSQETGGANTEAFF. CDR3 DNA: TGCGCCAGCAGCCAAGAAACGGGGGGCGCAAACACTGAAGCTTTCTTT.